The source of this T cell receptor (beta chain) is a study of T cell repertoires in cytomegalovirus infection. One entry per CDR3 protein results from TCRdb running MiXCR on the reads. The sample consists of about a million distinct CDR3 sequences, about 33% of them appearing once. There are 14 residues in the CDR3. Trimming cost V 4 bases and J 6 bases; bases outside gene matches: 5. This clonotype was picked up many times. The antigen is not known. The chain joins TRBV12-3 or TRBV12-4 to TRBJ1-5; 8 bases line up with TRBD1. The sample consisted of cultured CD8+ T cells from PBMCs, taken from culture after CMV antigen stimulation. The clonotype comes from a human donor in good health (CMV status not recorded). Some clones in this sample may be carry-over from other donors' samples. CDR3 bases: TGTGCCAGCAGTTCACCAGGGGGCCTTCAGCCCCAGCATTTT. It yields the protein CASSSPGGLQPQHF.